The source of this T cell receptor (beta chain) is a study of Graves' ophthalmopathy and Graves' hyperthyroidism. The wider study: Pretreatment peripheral blood was obtained at initial diagnosis.

Investigators amplified TCR beta CDR3 regions from RNA transcripts. HTBI-primed RT-PCR formed the first round, and a multiplex PCR formed the second. TCRdb re-analysed the multiplex PCR reads in MiXCR, keeping a single row per CDR3 protein. The data contain 400,000 to 450,000 distinct CDR3 sequences, around 21% of them singletons. Patients with other autoimmune diseases, uncontrolled infections, pregnancy or lactation were excluded. This clonotype was seen at least ten times. Germline V CDR1 and CDR2: SGHVS, FQNEAQ. This CDR3 contains 15 residues. The V segment lost 5 bases and the J segment 7 bases; nucleotides outside the gene matches: 8.

The sequencing input was peripheral blood. This sequence originates from a woman aged 18-35 years with stable Graves' hyperthyroidism. The chain recombines TRBV7-8 with TRBJ2-7; 13 nucleotides agree with TRBD2. The CDR3, as DNA: TGTGCCAGCAGCATGCGGACTAGCGGGGGTATAGAGCAGTACTTC. The encoded protein is CASSMRTSGGIEQYF.